Listed here is a single T cell receptor (beta chain). Its specificity is unknown. The sample is drawn from a study of Graves' ophthalmopathy and Graves' hyperthyroidism. Across the whole study: The authors defined stable hyperthyroidism as no ophthalmopathy within 18 months of follow-up. General study results and limits: Prediction of ophthalmopathy progression reached over 65% sensitivity and approximately 74% specificity. Detection in blood was also observed for most expanded thyroid clonotypes above 0.001 frequency.

TCR beta CDR3 amplification used RNA transcripts. HTBI primers served in a first-round RT-PCR, which a second-round multiplex PCR followed. TCRdb analysed the multiplex PCR reads with MiXCR anew, one entry per CDR3 protein. The sample shows more than 1,000,000 distinct CDR3 sequences, about two fifths of them seen only once. Sequenced sample: peripheral blood or thyroid tissue (not recorded which). The TCR comes from an adult man with Graves' hyperthyroidism.

CDR3 nucleotide sequence: TGTGCCAGCAGCTTTTACAGGAGGGATGGCTACACCTTC. Residues: CASSFYRRDGYTF. J is TRBJ1-2 and V is TRBV7-2; maybe TRBD1 (5 bases). Germline V gene sequence: CDR1 SGHTA, CDR2 FQGNSA. The V end was cut by 3 bases, the J end by 6 bases, with 11 bases between. This CDR3 spans 13 amino acids.